One and the same sample provided the 4 T cell receptor beta chains below, sequenced in a study of T cell changes during pregnancy in multiple sclerosis. The table came from immunoSEQ multiplex PCR; TCRdb's copy has only in-frame clones and leaves some out. This table holds fewer than 150,000 clones, around 95% found once. Sequencing used peripheral blood, obtained after pregnancy. These TCRs come from a female donor with multiple sclerosis, enrolled in a pregnancy study.

This clone came up once. The chain uses TRBV5-5 and TRBJ1-1; the D is unclear. V was trimmed by 2 bases and J by 0 bases, leaving 2 bases between them. Germline CDR1 reads SGHKS; CDR2 reads YYEKEE (reference sequence). The CDR3 is made up of 12 amino acids. The CDR3 DNA reads TGTGCCAGCAGCTTCATGAACACTGAAGCTTTCTTT. This gives the protein CASSFMNTEAFF.

The chain combines TRBV5-6 with TRBJ1-4, with TRBD1 as a possible D gene (5 bases). CDR3 length: 13 residues. The germline V and J ends were trimmed by 2 bases and 12 bases, with 14 bases remaining between them. From germline, CDR1 is SGHDT and CDR2 YYEEEE. The CDR3 nucleotides are TGTGCCAGCAGCTTTGTGTTTGGGGGGGAACTGTTTTTT. This encodes CASSFVFGGELFF.

This sequence joins TRBV19 and TRBJ2-4; TRBD2 aligns across 14 bases. The CDR3 loop spans 17 amino acids. The germline V gene encodes CDR1 LNHDA and CDR2 SQIVND (reference sequence). With 10 bases clipped from V and 3 bases from J, the junction kept 11 bases outside the gene matches. The CDR3 spells CATKTSGRAGDKNIQYF. The CDR3 DNA is TGTGCCACGAAGACTAGCGGGAGGGCCGGGGACAAAAACATTCAGTACTTC.

V is TRBV2 and J is TRBJ2-7; D is unclear. The length of the CDR3 is 12 residues. V shed 6 bases and J shed 0 bases, with 6 bases lying between them. Germline V gene lookup returns CDR1 SNHLY and CDR2 FYNNEI. The CDR3 sequence is CASSGFSYEQYF. CDR3 nucleotide sequence: TGTGCCAGCAGCGGTTTCTCCTACGAGCAGTACTTC.